The 10 T cell receptor beta chains below were found in one sample sequenced in a study of Ad26.COV2.S vaccination and SARS-CoV-2 variants. The data were produced by immunoSEQ multiplex PCR, yet TCRdb's version contains in-frame clones alone and is incomplete. In the table there are over 90,000 clones, over 60% of which are singletons. Material: peripheral blood, obtained after recovery from COVID-19. These receptors were taken from a human donor who had recovered from COVID-19.

This clone has only a few counts. The chain carries TRBV5-1 and TRBJ1-1, with 9 nucleotides matching TRBD1. J lost 5 bases, V lost 2 bases, and 10 bases had no gene match. Germline V lookup: CDR1 SGHRS, CDR2 YFSETQ. The CDR3 totals 16 residues. The CDR3 loop is CASSFSTGGVRTEAFF. In DNA form, the CDR3 reads TGCGCCAGCAGCTTTTCTACAGGGGGCGTGAGAACTGAAGCTTTCTTT.

V and J are TRBV29-1 and TRBJ1-4; 10 nucleotides agree with TRBD1. Germline CDR1 and CDR2: SQVTM and ANQGSEA. There are 16 residues in the CDR3. Trimming removed 7 bases from V and 6 bases from J; junction bases left unmatched: 14. CDR3 nucleotide sequence: TGCAGCGCCACAGGTGGGGCGACAGGGGGCGATGAAAAACTGTTTTTT. It specifies CSATGGATGGDEKLFF.

The chain joins TRBV19 to TRBJ1-2; no definite D call. Germline assignment: CDR1 LNHDA and CDR2 SQIVND (reference sequence). Trimming took 5 bases from V and 1 from J, leaving 8 bases between them. The CDR3 totals 13 residues. Here the CDR3 reads CASSPQINYGYTF. The CDR3 bases are TGTGCCAGTAGTCCCCAGATTAACTATGGCTACACCTTC.

This chain joins TRBV6-5 and TRBJ1-4; D uncertain. Germline assignment: CDR1 MNHEY and CDR2 SVGAGI. CDR3 length: 13 amino acids. V dropped 0 bases and J dropped 4 bases, with 3 bases sitting between them. This chain's CDR3 is CASSYSRNEKLFF. CDR3 DNA: TGTGCCAGCAGTTACTCGCGTAATGAAAAACTGTTTTTT.

The chain combines TRBV5-1 with TRBJ2-3, with no clear D. Trimming took 2 bases from V and 2 from J, leaving 6 bases between them. Germline values: CDR1 SGHRS, CDR2 YFSETQ. This CDR3 contains 13 residues. The CDR3 DNA follows: TGCGCCAGCAGCTTTGATACCACAGATACGCAGTATTTT. Amino acid sequence: CASSFDTTDTQYF.

This rearrangement joins TRBV2 to TRBJ2-2, with D tentatively TRBD1 (5 bases). V shed 5 bases and J shed 6 bases, with 10 bases lying between them. Germline V gene lookup returns CDR1 SNHLY and CDR2 FYNNEI. The CDR3 contains 13 residues. CDR3 region: CASSIQGAGELFF. DNA of the CDR3: TGTGCCAGCAGTATCCAGGGCGCCGGGGAGCTGTTTTTT.

This CDR3 is CASSQTGELFF. In DNA, the CDR3 is TGTGCCAGCAGCCAAACCGGGGAGCTGTTTTTT. This sequence joins TRBV9 and TRBJ2-2; no definite D call. This CDR3 is built from 11 residues. Germline V gene lookup returns CDR1 SGDLS and CDR2 YYNGEE. Trimming shortened V by 4 bases and J by 5 bases, and 3 bases separated the two germline ends. The full variable domain, its missing parts supplied by reference TRBV9 and TRBJ2-2, is DSGVTQTPKHLITATGQRVTLRCSPRSGDLSVYWYQQSLDQGLQFLIQYYNGEERAKGNILERFSAQQFPDLHSELNLSSLELGDSALYFCASSQTGELFFGEGSRLTVL.

The V call is TRBV4-1, the J call TRBJ2-3, with D tentatively TRBD2 (6 bases). Germline CDR1 MGHRA, CDR2 YSYEKL. The length of the CDR3 is 15 residues. V was clipped by 0 bases and J by 4 bases, with 11 bases between them. The CDR3 bases are TGCGCCAGCAGCCAAGAAAGGCGGGGCCCAGATACGCAGTATTTT. Amino acid sequence: CASSQERRGPDTQYF.

The chain links TRBV4-2 to TRBJ1-2, with 8 bases lining up with TRBD1. The CDR3 has 15 amino acids. Germline CDR1 LGHNA, CDR2 YNFKEQ. The ends lost 0 bases at V and 7 bases at J; junction bases unmatched: 7. The CDR3 spells CASSQDLSTGGGYTF. CDR3 in DNA: TGTGCCAGCAGCCAAGATCTGAGCACAGGGGGTGGCTACACCTTC.

The chain is built from TRBV9 and TRBJ2-7; 7 bases match TRBD1. The CDR3 sequence is 15 residues long. V lost 4 bases to trimming and J lost 7 bases; unmatched junction nucleotides: 14. From germline, CDR1 is SGDLS and CDR2 YYNGEE. The CDR3 region has the DNA TGTGCCAGCAGCCCACTAGGGGGCACCGGCCTGGAGCAGTACTTC. It codes for CASSPLGGTGLEQYF.